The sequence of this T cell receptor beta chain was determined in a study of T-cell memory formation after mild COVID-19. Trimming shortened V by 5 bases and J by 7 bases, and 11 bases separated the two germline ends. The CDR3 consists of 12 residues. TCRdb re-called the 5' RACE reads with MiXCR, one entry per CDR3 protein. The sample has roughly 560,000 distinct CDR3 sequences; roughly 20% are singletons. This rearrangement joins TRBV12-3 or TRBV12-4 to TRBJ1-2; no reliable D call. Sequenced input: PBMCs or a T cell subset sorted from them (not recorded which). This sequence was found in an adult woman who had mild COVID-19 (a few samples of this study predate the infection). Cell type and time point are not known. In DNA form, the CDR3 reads TGTGCCAGCAGTCGGCCCTCAGGTGGCTACACCTTC. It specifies CASSRPSGGYTF.